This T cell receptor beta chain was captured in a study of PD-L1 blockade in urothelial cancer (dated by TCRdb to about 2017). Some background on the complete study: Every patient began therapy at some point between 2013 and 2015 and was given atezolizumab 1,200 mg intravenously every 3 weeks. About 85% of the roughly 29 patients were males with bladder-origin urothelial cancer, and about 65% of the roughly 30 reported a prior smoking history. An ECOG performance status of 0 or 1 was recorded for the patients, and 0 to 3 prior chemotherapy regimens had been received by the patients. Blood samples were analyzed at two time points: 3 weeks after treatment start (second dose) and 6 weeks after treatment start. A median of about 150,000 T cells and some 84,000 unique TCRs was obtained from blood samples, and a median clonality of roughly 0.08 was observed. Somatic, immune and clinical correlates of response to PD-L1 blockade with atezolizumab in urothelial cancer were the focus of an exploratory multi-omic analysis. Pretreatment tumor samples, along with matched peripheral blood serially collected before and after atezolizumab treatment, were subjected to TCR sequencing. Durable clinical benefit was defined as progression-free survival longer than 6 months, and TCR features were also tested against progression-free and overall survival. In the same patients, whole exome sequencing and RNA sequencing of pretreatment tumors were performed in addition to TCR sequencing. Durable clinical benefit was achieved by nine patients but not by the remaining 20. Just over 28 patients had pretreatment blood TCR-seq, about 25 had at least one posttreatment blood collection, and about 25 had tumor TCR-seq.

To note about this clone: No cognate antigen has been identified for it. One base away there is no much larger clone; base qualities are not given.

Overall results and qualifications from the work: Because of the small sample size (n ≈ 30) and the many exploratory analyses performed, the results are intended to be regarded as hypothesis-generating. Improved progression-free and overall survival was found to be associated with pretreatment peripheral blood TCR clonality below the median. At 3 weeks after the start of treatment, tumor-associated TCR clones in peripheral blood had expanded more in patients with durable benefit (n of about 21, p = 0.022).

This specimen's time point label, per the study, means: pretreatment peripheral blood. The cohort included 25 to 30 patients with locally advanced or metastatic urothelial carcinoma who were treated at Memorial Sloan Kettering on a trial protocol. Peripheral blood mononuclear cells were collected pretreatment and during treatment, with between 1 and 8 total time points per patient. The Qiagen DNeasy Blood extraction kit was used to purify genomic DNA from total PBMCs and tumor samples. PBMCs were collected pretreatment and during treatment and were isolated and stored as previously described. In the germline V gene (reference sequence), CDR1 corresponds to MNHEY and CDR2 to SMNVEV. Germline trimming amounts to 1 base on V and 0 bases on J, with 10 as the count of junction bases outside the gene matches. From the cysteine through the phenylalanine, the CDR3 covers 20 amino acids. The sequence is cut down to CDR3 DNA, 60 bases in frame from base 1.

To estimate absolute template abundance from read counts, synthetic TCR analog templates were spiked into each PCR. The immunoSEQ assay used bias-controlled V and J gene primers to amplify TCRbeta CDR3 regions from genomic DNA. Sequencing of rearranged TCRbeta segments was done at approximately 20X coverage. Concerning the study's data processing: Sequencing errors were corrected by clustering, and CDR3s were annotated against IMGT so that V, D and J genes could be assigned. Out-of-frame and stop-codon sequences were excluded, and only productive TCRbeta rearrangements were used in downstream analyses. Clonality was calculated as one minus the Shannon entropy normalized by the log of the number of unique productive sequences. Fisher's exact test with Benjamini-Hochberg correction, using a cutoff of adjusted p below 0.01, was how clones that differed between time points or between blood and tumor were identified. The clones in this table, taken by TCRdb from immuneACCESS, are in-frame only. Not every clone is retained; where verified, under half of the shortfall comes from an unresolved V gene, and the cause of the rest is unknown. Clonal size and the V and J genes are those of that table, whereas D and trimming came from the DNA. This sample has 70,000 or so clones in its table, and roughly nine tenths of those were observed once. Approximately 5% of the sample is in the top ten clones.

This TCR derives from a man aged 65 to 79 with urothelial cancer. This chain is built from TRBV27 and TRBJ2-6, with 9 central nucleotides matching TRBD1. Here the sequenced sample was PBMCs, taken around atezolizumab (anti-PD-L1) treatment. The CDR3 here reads CASSLWGQGSSPSGANVLTF. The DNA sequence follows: TGTGCCAGCAGTTTATGGGGACAGGGATCTTCCCCCTCTGGGGCCAACGTCCTGACTTTC. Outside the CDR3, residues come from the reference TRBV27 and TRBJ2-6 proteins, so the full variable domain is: EAQVTQNPRYLITVTGKKLTVTCSQNMNHEYMSWYRQDPGLGLRQIYYSMNVEVTDKGDVPEGYKVSRKEKRNFPLILESPSPNQTSLYFCASSLWGQGSSPSGANVLTFGAGSRLTVL.